This TCR beta chain originates from a study of Graves' ophthalmopathy and Graves' hyperthyroidism. Whole-study findings and limits: Blood repertoires reportedly contained most expanded thyroid clonotypes above 0.001 frequency. Ophthalmopathy versus stable hyperthyroidism: 13-signature model gave around 90% sensitivity, 81.08% specificity.

The authors amplified TCR beta CDR3 regions, and they did so from RNA transcripts for repertoire sequencing. An initial RT-PCR round employing HTBI primers preceded a second-round multiplex PCR. TCRdb independently ran MiXCR on the multiplex PCR reads; one entry per CDR3 protein. The sample lists more than 550,000 distinct CDR3 sequences, over 40% seen once, with 2.5% to 3.5% in the top ten. CAS ≥3, NOSPECS ≥4, moderate-to-severe activity and duration under 3 months marked donors with ophthalmopathy. Other autoimmune diseases, uncontrolled infections, pregnancy or lactation excluded patients from enrollment. This clonotype came up a few times. Antigen specificity is unknown. The specimen sequenced was peripheral blood. The source is an adult man with Graves' ophthalmopathy.

This chain's CDR3 is CASRKDSSGSYEQYF. The CDR3 bases are TGTGCCAGCCGTAAAGACTCAAGCGGGTCCTACGAGCAGTACTTC. The V and J genes are TRBV6-5 and TRBJ2-7; tentative D call: TRBD2 (6 bases). Germline-derived CDR1 and CDR2 are MNHEY and SVGAGI. The CDR3 sequence is 15 residues long. With 8 bases removed from V and 1 base from J, the gap between germline ends came to 18 bases.